This T cell receptor (beta chain) was found in a study of blood T cell repertoires in COVID-19 (dated by TCRdb to the early 2020s). For the study in its entirety: Collaborator samples came from the United States, Italy and Spain and covered acute and convalescent phases of COVID-19. The dataset comprised deeply sampled blood TCRbeta repertoires from subjects exposed to, actively infected with, or recovered from COVID-19. The repertoires were released in a freely available public database intended as a resource for research on the immune response to SARS-CoV-2. A de-identified subject ID, COVID-19 status, age in years and sex were almost always included in the sample metadata. Where HLA class I and class II types were available, the types were taken from metadata supplied by the sample provider, not from assay-based typing. The material from the prospective study consisted of cDNA or gDNA derived from T cells, B-cell-depleted T cells, or PBMCs. The samples were drawn from the first 160 participants of the ongoing ImmuneRACE study and from about 1,200 subjects provided by 6 global collaborators.

Cut back by 2 bases and 6 bases, the V and J ends lie 4 bases apart. The CDR3 covers 11 residues, taking in both the cysteine and the phenylalanine. The retained sequence is limited to the CDR3, 33 bases, with the frame set at the first base. As encoded in the germline V gene (reference sequence), CDR1 is GTSNPN while CDR2 is SVGIG. Enrolling through a virtual design, the prospective study's participants ranged in age from about 18 to 89 years and lived across around 25 United States geographic areas. In the prospective study, participants were assigned to cohorts based on the clinical history participants reported in a screening survey and a study questionnaire. For ImmuneRACE Cohort 3, a participant was defined as recovered based on two consecutive negative NP/OP PCR tests, clearance by a healthcare professional, or resolution of symptoms. Mobile phlebotomists in the prospective study collected whole blood, serum and a nasopharyngeal or oropharyngeal swab from every participant. Participants in the prospective study had the option to provide additional blood draws and questionnaires over a roughly 2-month period. Prospective study blood samples were shipped either frozen or at room temperature before DNA extraction.

On this clone itself: Its recognized antigen is unknown. No much larger clonotype is one base removed from it; base qualities were not supplied.

The immunoSEQ Assay, a bias-controlled multiplex PCR, was used to amplify TCRbeta CDR3 regions from genomic DNA. Per the authors' processing: Nucleated cell counts per sample were estimated from amplification of reference gene primers within the assay. To quantify the absolute abundance of each unique TCRbeta CDR3 rearrangement, sequence reads were collapsed and filtered. For each sample, productive Simpson clonality was calculated as the square root of Simpson's diversity index over productive rearrangements. TCRdb mirrors the immuneACCESS table, restricted to in-frame sequences. Some clones are absent from its copies; in checked studies, under half trace to an unresolved V gene, and the reason for the others is unknown. D and trimming were read from the DNA, whereas the V and J calls and clone size are those reported in that table. The sample data list over 300,000 clones, and under 90% of these were observed just once. Over 9.5% of the sample is held by the ten biggest clonotypes.

Broad study findings and their caveats: How much clinical and demographic metadata was included differed by source and by participant, and the metadata was provided uncurated.

Specimen: PBMCs or T cells enriched from blood (not recorded which). This chain is built from TRBV30 and TRBJ2-2; the D gene cannot be named for sure. The TCR comes from a woman aged 18-30 years who had recovered from COVID-19. This receptor carries the CDR3 CAWSSPGELFF. In nucleotides, the sequence is TGTGCCTGGAGTAGCCCCGGGGAGCTGTTTTTT.